The 27 T cell receptor beta chains in this list originate from one sample, sequenced in a study of blood T cell repertoires in COVID-19. Repertoires were generated with immunoSEQ multiplex PCR, while TCRdb's copy carries only in-frame clones and drops some. The sample holds over 110,000 clones, approximately 81% seen once. The specimen was peripheral blood. Receptors originate from a human donor in a cohort sampled during active COVID-19.

The chain carries TRBV6-5 and TRBJ1-1, with TRBD1 matching 12 bases. Germline V gene sequence: CDR1 MNHEY, CDR2 SVGAGI. Trimming removed 5 bases from V and 3 bases from J; junction bases left unmatched: 4. The CDR3 contains 15 residues. The CDR3 sequence: CASSRGQGADTEAFF. The CDR3 nucleotides read TGTGCCAGCAGTCGGGGACAGGGGGCGGACACTGAAGCTTTCTTT.

J is TRBJ2-3 and V is TRBV2; 7 bases are a match to TRBD2. CDR3 length: 13 amino acids. In germline, CDR1 is SNHLY, CDR2 FYNNEI. V was pared by 8 bases and J by 3 bases, with 5 bases of the junction left unmatched. The CDR3 DNA follows: TGTGCCAGCGGGCGGGAGAGGACAGATACGCAGTATTTT. Translated, it gives CASGRERTDTQYF.

The chain combines TRBV28 with TRBJ2-7; perhaps TRBD1 as D (5 bases). The CDR3 has 11 amino acids. The V gene lost 3 bases and the J gene lost 6 bases, with 6 bases spanning the gap. Germline V gene sequence: CDR1 MDHEN, CDR2 SYDVKM. CDR3 in DNA: TGTGCCAGCAGTTTTGGGGCCGAGCAGTACTTC. Amino acids: CASSFGAEQYF.

The genes are TRBV6-5 and TRBJ2-7; TRBD1 matches at 8 bases. This CDR3 has 13 amino acids. CDR1 and CDR2 (germline): MNHEY, SVGAGI. The ends lost 7 bases at V and 12 bases at J; junction bases unmatched: 14. In DNA form, the CDR3 reads TGTGCCAGCACTTCGCGTAACACAGGGGGGCTGTACTTC. It translates to CASTSRNTGGLYF.

The chain uses TRBV6-4 and TRBJ2-6, with D perhaps TRBD2 (5 bases). The V and J ends lost 0 bases and 4 bases respectively, with 16 bases between them. This CDR3 contains 18 residues. CDR1 and CDR2 (germline): MRHNA, SNTAGT. In DNA, the CDR3 is TGTGCCAGCAGTGACTCGAGTTCGGGGAAAGTCGGGGCCAACGTCCTGACTTTC. The encoded protein is CASSDSSSGKVGANVLTF.

There are many counts of this clone. V usage is TRBV28 and J usage is TRBJ2-5, with 8 nucleotides matching TRBD1. J lost 5 bases, V lost 4 bases, and 6 bases had no gene match. Germline CDR1 is MDHEN and CDR2 is SYDVKM. CDR3 length: 14 residues. The CDR3 bases are TGTGCCAGCAGTTCACAGGGGGTACACGAGACCCAGTACTTC. Its translation is CASSSQGVHETQYF.

The CDR3 DNA reads as TGTGCCAGCAGCTTGCGCGGGGGTAGTAATTCACCCCTCCACTTT. Translated: CASSLRGGSNSPLHF. The V call is TRBV5-5, the J call TRBJ1-6, with D possibly matching TRBD1 (5 bases). The CDR3 runs to 15 residues. V lost 1 base to trimming and J lost 6 bases, with 11 bases between them. From germline, CDR1 is SGHKS and CDR2 YYEKEE (reference sequence). Complete variable domain (other parts from reference TRBV5-5 and TRBJ1-6): DAGVTQSPTHLIKTRGQQVTLRCSPISGHKSVSWYQQVLGQGPQFIFQYYEKEERGRGNFPDRFSARQFPNYSSELNVNALLLGDSALYLCASSLRGGSNSPLHFGNGTRLTVT.

V is TRBV2 and J is TRBJ2-1, with 9 bases aligning to TRBD2. The junction had 2 bases not matched to a gene; V was cut back by 2 bases and J by 3 bases. Germline V gene data show CDR1 as SNHLY and CDR2 as FYNNEI. This CDR3 is built from 15 residues. CDR3 DNA: TGTGCCAGCAGTGAACTAGCGGGAATCTACAATGAGCAGTTCTTC. Protein: CASSELAGIYNEQFF.

The genes are TRBV18 and TRBJ1-2; a weak D match, TRBD1 (5 bases). Trimming removed 0 bases at V and 5 bases at J, with 13 bases between. CDR3 length equals 15 residues. From germline, CDR1 is KGHSH and CDR2 LQKENI. CDR3 amino acids: CASSPPGERGYGYTF. The CDR3 DNA sequence: TGTGCCAGCTCACCACCGGGGGAGCGGGGTTATGGCTACACCTTC.

V gene TRBV7-9 combines with J gene TRBJ2-1; 9 positions agree with TRBD2. The CDR3 runs to 15 residues. V trimming: 1 base; J trimming: 7 bases; junction bases outside the gene matches: 5. Per the germline V gene, CDR1 is SEHNR and CDR2 is FQNEAQ (reference sequence). CDR3 nucleotide sequence: TGTGCCAGCAGCTTAGGACTAGCGGAGGCGAATGAGCAGTTCTTC. Its translation is CASSLGLAEANEQFF.

V gene TRBV7-2 combines with J gene TRBJ2-7, with 9 bases matching TRBD1. V was pared by 5 bases and J by 7 bases, with 9 bases of the junction left unmatched. The germline V gene has CDR1 SGHTA and CDR2 FQGNSA. This CDR3 contains 14 residues. The CDR3 coding sequence is TGTGCCAGCAGCGTCGGGACAGGGAGATGGGAGCAGTACTTC. Its translation: CASSVGTGRWEQYF.

Only a few counts were recorded for this clone. Other DNA sequences of this sample code for an identical CDR3. This sequence joins TRBV7-2 and TRBJ2-5; D ambiguous. Germline assignment: CDR1 SGHTA and CDR2 FQGNSA. The CDR3 covers 14 residues. The germline V and J ends were trimmed by 0 bases and 1 base, with 6 bases remaining between them. CDR3 coding DNA: TGTGCCAGCAGCTTAGCAACAGTCCAAGAGACCCAGTACTTC. The encoded protein is CASSLATVQETQYF.

Here the CDR3 reads CASSSLSGVLNYGYTF. CDR3 bases: TGTGCCAGCAGTTCGTTATCGGGGGTATTGAACTATGGCTACACCTTC. The gene calls are TRBV6-6 and TRBJ1-2, with D tentatively TRBD1 (5 bases). V lost 4 bases and J lost 2, with 17 bases in between. The germline V gene has CDR1 MNHNY and CDR2 SVGAGI (reference sequence). CDR3 size: 16 residues.

The chain combines TRBV18 with TRBJ1-2; D is uncertain. Germline V gene data show CDR1 as KGHSH and CDR2 as LQKENI. The V end lost 3 bases, the J end lost 2 bases, and 10 bases lay between the germline ends. This CDR3 comprises 14 residues. This chain's CDR3 is CASSPSRANYGYTF. The CDR3 DNA sequence: TGTGCCAGCTCACCTTCGCGGGCGAACTATGGCTACACCTTC.

The V call is TRBV19, the J call TRBJ2-4, with a tentative D call TRBD1 (5 bases). V dropped 3 bases and J dropped 4 bases, with 19 bases sitting between them. This CDR3 comprises 17 residues. Germline CDR1 LNHDA, CDR2 SQIVND (reference sequence). The CDR3 bases are TGTGCCAGTAGTATCATAGGGGCACGAAACAAAAAAAACATTCAGTACTTC. The encoded protein is CASSIIGARNKKNIQYF.

V and J are TRBV5-1 and TRBJ2-1; D possibly corresponds to TRBD2 (5 bases). Germline V gene lookup returns CDR1 SGHRS and CDR2 YFSETQ. The V gene lost 0 bases and the J gene lost 6 bases, with 19 bases spanning the gap. This CDR3 spans 17 amino acids. CDR3 sequence reads: CASSLASGGGLGNEQFF. As DNA, the CDR3 is TGCGCCAGCAGCTTGGCCAGCGGAGGCGGCCTCGGCAATGAGCAGTTCTTC.

V usage is TRBV3-1 (or the pseudogene TRBV3-2) and J usage is TRBJ2-7; 8 bases fit TRBD2. Germline V gene data show CDR1 as LGHDT and CDR2 as YNNKEL (reference sequence). The CDR3 loop spans 16 amino acids. V was clipped by 3 bases and J by 4 bases; unmatched bases: 11. The DNA of the CDR3 is TGTGCCAGCAGCCATATGGGGGCGGGGGGCGGTTACGAGCAGTACTTC. Amino acids: CASSHMGAGGGYEQYF.

The chain combines TRBV7-9 with TRBJ2-5; weak D call: TRBD1 (5 bases). V shed 2 bases and J shed 1 base, with 8 bases lying between them. The CDR3 loop spans 14 amino acids. From germline, CDR1 is SEHNR and CDR2 FQNEAQ (reference sequence). CDR3 protein: CASSLRQGQETQYF. Written as DNA, the CDR3 is TGTGCCAGCAGCTTAAGGCAGGGCCAAGAGACCCAGTACTTC.

The rearrangement joins TRBV28 to TRBJ1-6; 9 bases map to TRBD1. Germline V lookup: CDR1 MDHEN, CDR2 SYDVKM. The CDR3 runs 19 residues. V shed 7 bases and J 5 bases; nucleotides not matched to a gene: 18. The CDR3 DNA is TGTGCCAGCACTACCCCCCCGGGACAGGGCCGATGGAATAATTCACCCCTCCACTTT. Protein product: CASTTPPGQGRWNNSPLHF.

This clone was found a few times. The gene calls are TRBV19 and TRBJ2-6, with unresolved D. The CDR3 is made up of 15 amino acids. V was pared by 4 bases and J by 0 bases, with 7 bases between. Germline V CDR1 and CDR2: LNHDA, SQIVND (reference sequence). The CDR3 loop reads CASSNSDSGANVLTF. The CDR3 nucleotides read TGTGCCAGTAGTAACTCCGACTCTGGGGCCAACGTCCTGACTTTC.

This CDR3 is CASSLYLQTTSTDTQYF. The CDR3 DNA reads TGCGCCAGCAGCTTGTATTTACAGACAACTAGCACAGATACGCAGTATTTT. The rearrangement uses TRBV5-1 and TRBJ2-3; D is uncertain. CDR1 is SGHRS, CDR2 YFSETQ, per germline. V lost 1 base to trimming and J lost 0 bases, with 15 bases between them. This CDR3 spans 17 amino acids. Using reference TRBV5-1 and TRBJ2-3 for the parts outside the CDR3, the full variable domain is KAGVTQTPRYLIKTRGQQVTLSCSPISGHRSVSWYQQTPGQGLQFLFEYFSETQRNKGNFPGRFSGRQFSNSRSEMNVSTLELGDSALYLCASSLYLQTTSTDTQYFGPGTRLTVL.

The V gene is TRBV7-2, the J gene TRBJ2-1; 11 bases match TRBD1. The CDR3 totals 15 residues. The trim removed 0 bases at V and 10 bases at J, leaving 5 bases unmatched. In germline, CDR1 is SGHTA, CDR2 FQGNSA. CDR3 loop: CASSLAWTGGGEQFF. The CDR3 coding sequence is TGTGCCAGCAGCTTAGCGTGGACAGGGGGCGGGGAGCAGTTCTTC.

The chain employs TRBV29-1 and TRBJ1-1; D unresolved. V was cut by 5 bases and J by 1 base, with 8 bases left in between. Germline V gene lookup returns CDR1 SQVTM and CDR2 ANQGSEA. The CDR3 covers 12 residues. In nucleotides, the CDR3 is TGCAGCGTTACCTACGGGAACACTGAAGCTTTCTTT. Protein product: CSVTYGNTEAFF.

The chain has TRBV6-2 or TRBV6-3 and TRBJ1-5; possibly TRBD1 for D (5 bases). CDR1 MNHEY and CDR2 SVGEGT come from the germline V gene. The CDR3 sequence is 14 residues long. The V and J ends lost 0 bases and 6 bases respectively, with 9 bases between them. The CDR3 DNA follows: TGTGCCAGCAGTTACTCGAGCAGGGCTCAGCCCCAGCATTTT. Residues: CASSYSSRAQPQHF.

By share, this clone ranks as medium-sized. The gene calls are TRBV24-1 and TRBJ2-3; 9 nucleotides align to TRBD1. CDR1 and CDR2 from the germline V gene are KGHDR and SFDVKD. Germline trimming cut 1 base from V and 4 bases from J; bases unmatched to any gene: 8. This CDR3 region has 17 residues. In DNA form, the CDR3 reads TGTGCCACCAGTGATTTAGGGGGACAGGGAATCGCAGATACGCAGTATTTT. This sequence encodes CATSDLGGQGIADTQYF.

The J gene is TRBJ1-6, the V gene TRBV4-1; D may be TRBD1 (6 bases). This CDR3 comprises 15 residues. The V gene lost 0 bases and the J gene lost 7 bases, with 10 bases spanning the gap. Germline-derived CDR1 and CDR2 are MGHRA and YSYEKL. CDR3 coding DNA: TGCGCCAGCAGCCAAGACTGGACAGCGAATTCACCCCTCCACTTT. As protein: CASSQDWTANSPLHF.

This clone was found a few times. V usage is TRBV7-9 and J usage is TRBJ1-1, with D perhaps matching TRBD1 (6 bases). The CDR3 covers 14 residues. With 5 bases removed from V and 4 bases from J, the gap between germline ends came to 14 bases. Looked up from germline, CDR1 is SEHNR and CDR2 is FQNEAQ (reference sequence). In nucleotides, the CDR3 is TGTGCCAGCAGCAACGTACAGGGTCTCACTGAAGCTTTCTTT. Translated: CASSNVQGLTEAFF.